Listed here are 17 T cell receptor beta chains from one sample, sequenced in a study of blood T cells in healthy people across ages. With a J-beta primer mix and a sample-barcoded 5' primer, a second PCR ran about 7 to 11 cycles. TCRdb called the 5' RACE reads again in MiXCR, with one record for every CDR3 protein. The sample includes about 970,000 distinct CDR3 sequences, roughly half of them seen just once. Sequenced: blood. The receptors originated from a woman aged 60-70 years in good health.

The CDR3: CAISPGVEGRQPQHF. CDR3 coding DNA: TGTGCCATCAGTCCAGGGGTGGAGGGTCGTCAGCCCCAGCATTTT. V and J are TRBV10-3 and TRBJ1-5; TRBD1 might be the D (6 bases). Between the trimmed V and J ends, which lost 5 bases and 6 bases, there was a span of 17 bases. The CDR3 loop spans 15 amino acids. Germline values: CDR1 ENHRY, CDR2 SYGVKD.

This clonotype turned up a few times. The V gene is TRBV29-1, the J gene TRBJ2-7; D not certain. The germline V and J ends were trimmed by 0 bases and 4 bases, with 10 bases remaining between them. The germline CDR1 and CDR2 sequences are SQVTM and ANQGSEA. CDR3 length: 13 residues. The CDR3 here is CSVEDASSYEQYF. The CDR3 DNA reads TGCAGCGTTGAAGATGCTAGTAGTTACGAGCAGTACTTC.

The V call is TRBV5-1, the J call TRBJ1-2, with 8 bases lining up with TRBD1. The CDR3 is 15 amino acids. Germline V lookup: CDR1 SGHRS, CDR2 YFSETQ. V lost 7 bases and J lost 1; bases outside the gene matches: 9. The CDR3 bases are TGCGCCAGCCAACAAAGGACAGGGCTTAACTATGGCTACACCTTC. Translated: CASQQRTGLNYGYTF.

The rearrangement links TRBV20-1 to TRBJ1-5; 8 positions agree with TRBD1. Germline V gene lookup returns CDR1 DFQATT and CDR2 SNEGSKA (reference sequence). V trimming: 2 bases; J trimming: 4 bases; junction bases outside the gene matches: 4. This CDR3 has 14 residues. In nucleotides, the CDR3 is TGCAGTGCTAGACCAGGGGGCTGGAATCAGCCCCAGCATTTT. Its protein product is CSARPGGWNQPQHF.

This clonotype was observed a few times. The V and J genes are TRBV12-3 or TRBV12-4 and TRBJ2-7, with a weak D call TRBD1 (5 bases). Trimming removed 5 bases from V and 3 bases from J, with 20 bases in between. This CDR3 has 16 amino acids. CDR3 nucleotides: TGTGCCAGCAGTGAAGTAAGGAGACAGAGTTTCTACGAGCAGTACTTC. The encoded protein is CASSEVRRQSFYEQYF.

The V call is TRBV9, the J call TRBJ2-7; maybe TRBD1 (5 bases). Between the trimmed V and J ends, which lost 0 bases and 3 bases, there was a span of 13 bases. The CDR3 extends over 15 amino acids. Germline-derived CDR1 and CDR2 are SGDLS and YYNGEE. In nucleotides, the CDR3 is TGTGCCAGCAGCGTAGGTTATCAGGGTGTCTACGAGCAGTACTTC. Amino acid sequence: CASSVGYQGVYEQYF.

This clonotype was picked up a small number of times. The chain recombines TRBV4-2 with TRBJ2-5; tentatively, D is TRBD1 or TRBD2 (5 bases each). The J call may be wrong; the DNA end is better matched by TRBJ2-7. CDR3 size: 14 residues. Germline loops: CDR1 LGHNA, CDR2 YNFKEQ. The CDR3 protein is CASSQEGPTGEQYF. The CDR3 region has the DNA TGTGCCAGCAGCCAAGAGGGACCAACAGGCGAGCAGTACTTC.

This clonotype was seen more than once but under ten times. The CDR3 is CSVARTSSGELFF. The CDR3, as DNA: TGCAGCGTTGCAAGGACTAGCTCCGGGGAGCTGTTTTTT. The chain links TRBV29-1 to TRBJ2-2, with 8 bases matching TRBD2. The CDR3 spans 13 residues. Germline V CDR1 and CDR2: SQVTM, ANQGSEA. V gave up 4 bases and J gave up 6 bases; unmatched junction bases: 4.

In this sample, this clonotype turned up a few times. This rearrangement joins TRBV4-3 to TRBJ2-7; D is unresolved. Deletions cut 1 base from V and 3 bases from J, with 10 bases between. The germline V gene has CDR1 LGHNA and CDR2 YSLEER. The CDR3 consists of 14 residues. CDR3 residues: CASSQGDYGYEQYF. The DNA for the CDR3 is TGCGCCAGCAGCCAAGGGGATTACGGCTACGAGCAGTACTTC.

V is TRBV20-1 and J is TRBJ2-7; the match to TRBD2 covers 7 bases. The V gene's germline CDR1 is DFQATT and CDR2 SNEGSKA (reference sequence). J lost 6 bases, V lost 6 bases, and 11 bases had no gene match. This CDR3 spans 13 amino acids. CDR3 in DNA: TGCAGTGCCCCTGATCAACCGGGAGGCGAGCAGTACTTC. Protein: CSAPDQPGGEQYF.

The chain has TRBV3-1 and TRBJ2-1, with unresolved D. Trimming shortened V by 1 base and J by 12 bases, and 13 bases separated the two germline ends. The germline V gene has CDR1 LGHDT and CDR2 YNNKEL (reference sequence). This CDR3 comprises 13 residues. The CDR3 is CASSQAAVLGQFF. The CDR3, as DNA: TGTGCCAGCAGCCAAGCAGCTGTCCTCGGGCAGTTCTTC.

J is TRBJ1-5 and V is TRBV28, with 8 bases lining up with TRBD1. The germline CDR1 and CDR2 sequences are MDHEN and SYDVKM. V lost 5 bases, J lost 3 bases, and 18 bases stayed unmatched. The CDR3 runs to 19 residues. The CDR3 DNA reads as TGTGCCAGCAGTCAACAAAGGACAGGGAGGCTGGGGTCCAATCAGCCCCAGCATTTT. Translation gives CASSQQRTGRLGSNQPQHF.

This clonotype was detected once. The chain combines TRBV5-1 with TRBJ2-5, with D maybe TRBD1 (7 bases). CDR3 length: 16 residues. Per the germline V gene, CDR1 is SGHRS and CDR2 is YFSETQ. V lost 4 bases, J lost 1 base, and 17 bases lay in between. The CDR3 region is CASSLGGGQTQETQYF. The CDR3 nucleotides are TGCGCCAGCAGCCTTGGAGGGGGACAGACCCAAGAGACCCAGTACTTC.

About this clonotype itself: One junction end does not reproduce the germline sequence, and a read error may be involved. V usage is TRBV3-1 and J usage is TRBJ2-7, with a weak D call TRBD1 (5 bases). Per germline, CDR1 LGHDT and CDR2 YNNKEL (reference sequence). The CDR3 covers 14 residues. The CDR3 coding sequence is TGTGCCTGCAGCCAACTACCAGGGTACCACGAGCAGTACTTC. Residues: CACSQLPGYHEQYF.

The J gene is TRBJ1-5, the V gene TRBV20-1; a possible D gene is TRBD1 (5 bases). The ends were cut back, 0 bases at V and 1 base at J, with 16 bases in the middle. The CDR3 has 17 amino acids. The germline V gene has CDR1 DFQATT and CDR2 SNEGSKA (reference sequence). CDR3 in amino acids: CSARDPGYRGSNQPQHF. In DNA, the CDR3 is TGCAGTGCTAGAGATCCGGGTTACCGGGGGAGCAATCAGCCCCAGCATTTT.

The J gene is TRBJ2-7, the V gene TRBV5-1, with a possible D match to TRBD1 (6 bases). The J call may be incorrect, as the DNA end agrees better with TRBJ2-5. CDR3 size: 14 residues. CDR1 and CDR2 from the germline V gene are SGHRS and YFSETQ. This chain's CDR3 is CASSLKDSTETQYF. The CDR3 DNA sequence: TGCGCCAGCAGCTTGAAGGACAGCACAGAGACCCAGTACTTC.

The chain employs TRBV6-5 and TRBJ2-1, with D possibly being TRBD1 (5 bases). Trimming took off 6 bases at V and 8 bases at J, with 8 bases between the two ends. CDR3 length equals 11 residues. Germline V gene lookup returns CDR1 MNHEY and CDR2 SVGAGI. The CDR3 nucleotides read TGTGCCAGCAGCAGGGCGGATGAGCAGTTCTTC. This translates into CASSRADEQFF.